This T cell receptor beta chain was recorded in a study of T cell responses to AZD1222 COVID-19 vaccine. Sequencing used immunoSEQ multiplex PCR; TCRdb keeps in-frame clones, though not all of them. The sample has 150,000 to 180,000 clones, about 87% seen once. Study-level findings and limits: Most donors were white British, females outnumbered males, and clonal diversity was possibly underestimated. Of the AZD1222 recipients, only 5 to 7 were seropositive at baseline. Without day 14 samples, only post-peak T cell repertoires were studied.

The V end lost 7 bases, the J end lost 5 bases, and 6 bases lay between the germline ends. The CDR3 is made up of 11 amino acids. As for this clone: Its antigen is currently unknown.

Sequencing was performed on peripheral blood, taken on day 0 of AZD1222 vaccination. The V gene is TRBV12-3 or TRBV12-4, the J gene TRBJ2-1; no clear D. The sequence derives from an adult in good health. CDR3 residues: CASTLDNEQFF. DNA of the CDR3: TGTGCCAGCACACTCGACAATGAGCAGTTCTTC.